What follows are 27 T cell receptor beta chains derived from one specimen sequenced in a study of metastatic and nonmetastatic thyroid tumors. MiXCR was used by TCRdb to re-call the PCR reads. Found here are around 5,000 clones, under 30% of them singletons; the top ten hold around 10%. Thyroid surgery took place with no prior treatment in any patient. Specimen: adjacent normal tissue. These receptors all stem from a male donor with papillary thyroid cancer or a benign thyroid nodule (not recorded which). Some clones in this sample may be carry-over from other donors' samples.

As for this clone: Relative to the germline gene, one junction end is altered; a read error may explain this. The rearrangement joins TRBV3-1 to TRBJ1-2; TRBD1 is a possible D gene (5 bases). Germline CDR1 is LGHDT and CDR2 is YNNKEL (reference sequence). The CDR3 is 14 residues long. The CDR3 region is CASSQDRNFYGYTF. The CDR3 DNA reads as TGTGCCAGCAGTCAAGACAGAAACTTCTATGGCTACACCTTC.

The chain combines TRBV9 with TRBJ2-7; 10 nucleotides match TRBD1. Germline CDR1 is SGDLS and CDR2 is YYNGEE. The CDR3 has 14 residues. Unmatched junction bases numbered 3, after V lost 3 bases and J lost 3 bases. The CDR3 DNA is TGTGCCAGCAGCGACGGGACAGGGGACTACGAGCAGTACTTC. Protein: CASSDGTGDYEQYF.

This clone is labeled as medium-sized. The J gene is TRBJ2-2, the V gene TRBV12-5, with D possibly matching TRBD2 (5 bases). The CDR3 contains 15 residues. V was shortened by 6 bases and J by 2 bases, with 13 bases between the two germline ends. From germline, CDR1 is LGHNT and CDR2 FRNRAP. CDR3 region: CASGTYSGNTGELFF. CDR3 coding DNA: TGTGCTAGTGGGACCTACAGCGGAAACACCGGGGAGCTGTTTTTT.

To note about this clone: It is likely a read error, because the conserved phenylalanine at the end of the CDR3 is missing. The chain has TRBV12-3 or TRBV12-4 and TRBJ2-3; possible D gene TRBD2, 5 bases. This CDR3 spans 13 amino acids. With 6 bases removed from V and 3 bases from J, the gap between germline ends came to 10 bases. The CDR3 DNA reads TGTGCCAGCAGACGAGCGGCGACAGATACGCAGTATTGT. The encoded protein is CASRRAATDTQYC.

This clone is labeled medium-sized. J is TRBJ2-5 and V is TRBV29-1; the D gene is possibly TRBD1 (6 bases). Germline V gene lookup returns CDR1 SQVTM and CDR2 ANQGSEA. V lost 4 bases and J lost 5, with 14 bases in between. The CDR3 extends over 13 amino acids. CDR3 region: CSVVWDMEETQYF. The CDR3 region has the DNA TGCAGCGTTGTGTGGGACATGGAGGAGACCCAGTACTTC. The full variable domain, rest sourced from reference TRBV29-1 and TRBJ2-5, is SAVISQKPSRDICQRGTSLTIQCQVDSQVTMMFWYRQQPGQSLTLIATANQGSEATYESGFVIDKFPISRPNLTFSTLTVSNMSPEDSSIYLCSVVWDMEETQYFGPGTRLLVL.

This clone was detected a few times. The chain has TRBV7-9 and TRBJ2-2, with 8 bases that match TRBD2. The CDR3 has 15 residues. CDR1 is SEHNR, CDR2 FQNEAQ, per germline (reference sequence). Unmatched junction bases numbered 6, after V lost 4 bases and J lost 5 bases. The CDR3 protein is CASSSRGGETGELFF. The DNA for the CDR3 is TGTGCCAGCAGCTCCCGGGGGGGGGAGACCGGGGAGCTGTTTTTT.

By proportion, this clone is large. V is TRBV4-1 and J is TRBJ1-5; D is perhaps TRBD1 (6 bases). Germline assignment: CDR1 MGHRA and CDR2 YSYEKL. V was cut by 3 bases and J by 6 bases, with 18 bases left in between. The CDR3 consists of 16 residues. CDR3 nucleotide sequence: TGCGCCAGCAGCCAGATCGCACAGGGCTCGGGTCAGCCCCAGCATTTT. Amino acids: CASSQIAQGSGQPQHF.

To note about this clone: One end of the junction does not line up with germline, which may come from a read error. V and J are TRBV19 and TRBJ2-5, with 8 bases identical to TRBD1. Germline CDR1 is LNHDA and CDR2 is SQIVND (reference sequence). The CDR3 length is 15 residues. The CDR3 DNA follows: TGTACCAGTAGTCCAAGGACAGGGTGCCAAGAGACCCAGTACTTC. Its translation: CTSSPRTGCQETQYF. The full variable domain, rest sourced from reference TRBV19 and TRBJ2-5, is DGGITQSPKYLFRKEGQNVTLSCEQNLNHDAMYWYRQDPGQGLRLIYYSQIVNDFQKGDIAEGYSVSREKKESFPLTVTSAQKNPTAFYLCTSSPRTGCQETQYFGPGTRLLVL.

This clone was seen more than once but under ten times. This sequence joins TRBV20-1 and TRBJ2-2; 7 bases line up with TRBD1. This CDR3 is 15 amino acids long. Trimming took 6 bases from V and 0 from J; bases not matched to a gene: 7. Looked up from germline, CDR1 is DFQATT and CDR2 is SNEGSKA (reference sequence). The CDR3 DNA is TGCAGTGCCTCTGGACAGGACGCGAACACCGGGGAGCTGTTTTTT. The encoded protein is CSASGQDANTGELFF.

On this clone: At one end the junction does not follow the germline gene, possibly because of a read error. The rearrangement links TRBV4-2 to TRBJ2-1; D may be TRBD2 (6 bases). This CDR3 is 16 amino acids long. Germline V gives CDR1 LGHNA, CDR2 YNFKEQ. CDR3 protein: CASSQISGLSSNEQFF. The CDR3 DNA is TGTGCCAGCAGCCAGATCAGCGGGCTTTCCTCCAATGAGCAGTTCTTC.

V gene TRBV12-3 or TRBV12-4 combines with J gene TRBJ2-7; D gene unclear. V was shortened by 5 bases and J by 1 base, with 9 bases between the two germline ends. The CDR3 is made up of 13 amino acids. CDR3 nucleotides: TGTGCCAGCAGTCCCTTCCTTTCCTACGAGCAGTACTTC. It codes for CASSPFLSYEQYF.

Within the sample, this clone is medium-sized (0.01 to 0.1%). This sequence joins TRBV7-9 and TRBJ2-7, with TRBD2 matching over 8 bases. The ends lost 5 bases at V and 6 bases at J; junction bases unmatched: 12. Germline loops: CDR1 SEHNR, CDR2 FQNEAQ (reference sequence). The CDR3 is 15 residues long. The CDR3 nucleotides are TGTGCCAGCAGCGTGCTAGCGGGCCAGACCGTCGAGCAGTACTTC. Protein: CASSVLAGQTVEQYF.

A word on this clone: Additional DNA sequences in this sample encode the identical CDR3. The V call is TRBV6-1, the J call TRBJ2-7, with a weak D call TRBD1 (5 bases). This CDR3 is built from 14 residues. Trimming stripped 6 bases from V and 1 base from J, with 13 bases between. CDR1 is MNHNS and CDR2 is SASEGT in the germline V gene. CDR3 nucleotide sequence: TGTGCCAGCAGGCCCCCTGGACAATCCTACGAGCAGTACTTC. Translating it yields CASRPPGQSYEQYF.

The table lists this clone with a few counts. The gene calls are TRBV7-2 and TRBJ1-1; D gene ambiguous. CDR1 and CDR2 (germline): SGHTA, FQGNSA. The length of the CDR3 is 14 residues. V lost 4 bases and J lost 4, with 13 bases in between. Written as DNA, the CDR3 is TGTGCCAGCAGCTCAGATACCGGGATCACTGAAGCTTTCTTT. Protein sequence: CASSSDTGITEAFF.

This clone has ten or more counts. The chain links TRBV6-2 or TRBV6-3 to TRBJ1-4; tentative D call: TRBD1 (5 bases). Trimming cost V 7 bases and J 1 base, with 7 bases left between them. The germline CDR1 and CDR2 sequences are MNHEY and SVGEGT. The CDR3 has 13 amino acids. In DNA, the CDR3 is TGTGCCAGCACCAGGGTAACTAATGAAAAACTGTTTTTT. It is translated as CASTRVTNEKLFF.

The rearrangement links TRBV5-1 to TRBJ1-1; D not certain. Germline V gives CDR1 SGHRS, CDR2 YFSETQ. The length of the CDR3 is 12 residues. V was pared by 6 bases and J by 1 base, with 7 bases between. CDR3 sequence reads: CASIGANTEAFF. The CDR3 region has the DNA TGCGCCAGCATCGGAGCGAACACTGAAGCTTTCTTT.

There are many counts of this clone. The CDR3 sequence is CASSPTGTSLEQYF. DNA of the CDR3: TGTGCCAGCAGCCCGACCGGGACCTCCCTCGAGCAGTACTTC. The chain links TRBV7-3 to TRBJ2-7; D assignment may be TRBD1 or TRBD2 (5 bases each). Germline CDR1 SGHTA, CDR2 FQGTGA. V lost 5 bases, J lost 6 bases, and 17 bases lay in between. The CDR3 consists of 14 residues.

This clone is medium-sized (0.01 to 0.1%). The V call is TRBV7-3, the J call TRBJ2-7, with TRBD2 as a possible D gene (6 bases). Per germline, CDR1 SGHTA and CDR2 FQGTGA. The germline V and J ends were trimmed by 7 bases and 3 bases, with 19 bases remaining between them. The CDR3 spans 15 residues. CDR3 region: CASITRIAENYEQYF. The CDR3 nucleotides read TGTGCCAGCATCACAAGGATAGCGGAGAACTACGAGCAGTACTTC.

By frequency in the sample, this clone is large (0.1 to 1%). This sequence joins TRBV6-1 and TRBJ1-6; TRBD1 might be the D (6 bases). The V and J ends lost 1 base and 7 bases respectively, with 11 bases between them. This CDR3 region has 15 residues. Looked up from germline, CDR1 is MNHNS and CDR2 is SASEGT. CDR3 sequence: CASSEGGQGNSPLHF. The CDR3 region has the DNA TGTGCCAGCAGTGAAGGGGGGCAGGGGAATTCACCCCTCCACTTT.

This clone was counted between two and nine times. This could be a read error, since a much larger clone is one nucleotide away. Other DNA sequences in this sample translate to the same CDR3. This chain links TRBV12-3 or TRBV12-4 with TRBJ2-1; 7 bases map to TRBD2. This CDR3 contains 14 residues. The junction had 7 bases not matched to a gene; V was cut back by 5 bases and J by 6 bases. CDR3 nucleotides: TGTGCCAGCAGTAAGCGGGGTGGCGTCAATGAGCAGTTCTTC. Its protein is CASSKRGGVNEQFF.

A word on this clone: Distinct nucleotide sequences in the sample also encode this CDR3. V gene TRBV19 combines with J gene TRBJ1-5; D unclear. V lost 5 bases and J 1 base, leaving 15 bases between the germline ends. The CDR3 length is 16 residues. The germline V gene has CDR1 LNHDA and CDR2 SQIVND (reference sequence). CDR3 in DNA: TGTGCCAGTAGTGGCAGAGGTTTGGAAAGCAATCAGCCCCAGCATTTT. Translation: CASSGRGLESNQPQHF.

The chain links TRBV12-3 or TRBV12-4 to TRBJ1-6; TRBD1 is a possible D gene (6 bases). Trimming pared 8 bases from V and 8 bases from J, leaving 25 bases between. CDR3 length: 17 amino acids. CDR3 in DNA: TGTGCCAGCGGTGGAGCGCGTGGAATCAGGGGAGATTCACCCCTCCACTTT. This codes for CASGGARGIRGDSPLHF.

The CDR3 sequence: CASSILGTGRNTIYF. CDR3 sequence (DNA): TGTGCCAGTAGTATCCTCGGGACAGGCCGAAACACCATATATTTT. The chain recombines TRBV19 with TRBJ1-3; 8 nucleotides match TRBD1. The CDR3 is 15 residues long. The V gene's germline CDR1 is LNHDA and CDR2 SQIVND (reference sequence). With 3 bases clipped from V and 5 bases from J, the junction kept 6 bases outside the gene matches.

This clone occurred a few times. CDR3 amino acids: CATSRLLQPGTDTQYF. In DNA form, the CDR3 reads TGTGCCACCAGCAGACTACTGCAACCGGGCACAGATACGCAGTATTTT. The rearrangement links TRBV15 to TRBJ2-3; D is ambiguous. The CDR3 covers 16 residues. Germline V gene sequence: CDR1 LNHNV, CDR2 YYDKDF (reference sequence). V lost 2 bases to trimming and J lost 1 base, with 13 bases between them.

This clone was seen a handful of times. The genes are TRBV27 and TRBJ2-7, with no clear D. Trimming removed 0 bases at V and 2 bases at J, with 14 bases between. Germline V gene lookup returns CDR1 MNHEY and CDR2 SMNVEV (reference sequence). The CDR3 has 16 amino acids. The CDR3 coding sequence is TGTGCCAGCAGTTTATCAAGATGGGGTACGGCCTACGAGCAGTACTTC. It yields the protein CASSLSRWGTAYEQYF.

This clone counts as large. The gene calls are TRBV11-2 and TRBJ2-1; 8 bases match TRBD1. Germline CDR1 is SGHAT and CDR2 is FQNNGV. V lost 2 bases, J lost 9 bases, and 3 bases stayed unmatched. CDR3 size: 13 residues. CDR3 protein: CASSLSGGTEQFF. In nucleotides, the CDR3 is TGTGCCAGCAGCTTATCAGGGGGCACTGAGCAGTTCTTC.

This clone counts as medium-sized. This chain links TRBV28 with TRBJ2-3, with D possibly being TRBD2 (6 bases). Trimming took off 8 bases at V and 5 bases at J, with 14 bases between the two ends. CDR3 size: 13 residues. CDR1 MDHEN and CDR2 SYDVKM come from the germline V gene. The CDR3 coding sequence is TGTGCCAGCTGCCGGCGGGATTTAGATACGCAGTATTTT. It translates to CASCRRDLDTQYF.